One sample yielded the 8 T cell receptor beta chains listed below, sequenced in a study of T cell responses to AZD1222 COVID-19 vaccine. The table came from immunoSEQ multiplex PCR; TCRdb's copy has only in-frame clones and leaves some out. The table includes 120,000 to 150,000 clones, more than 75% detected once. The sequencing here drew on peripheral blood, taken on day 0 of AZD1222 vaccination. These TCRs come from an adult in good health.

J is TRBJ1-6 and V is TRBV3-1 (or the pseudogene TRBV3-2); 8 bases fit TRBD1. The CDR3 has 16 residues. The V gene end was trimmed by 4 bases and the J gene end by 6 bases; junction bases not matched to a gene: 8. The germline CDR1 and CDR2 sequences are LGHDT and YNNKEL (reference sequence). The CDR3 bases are TGTGCCAGCAGCCCAAGACAGGGGTTTGGTAATTCACCCCTCCACTTT. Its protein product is CASSPRQGFGNSPLHF.

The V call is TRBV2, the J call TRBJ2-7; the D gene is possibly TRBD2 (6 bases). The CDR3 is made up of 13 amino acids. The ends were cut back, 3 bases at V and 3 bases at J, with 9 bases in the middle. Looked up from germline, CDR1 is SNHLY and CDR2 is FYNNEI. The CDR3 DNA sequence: TGTGCCAGCAGTGAGGCGGGGAACTACGAGCAGTACTTC. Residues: CASSEAGNYEQYF.

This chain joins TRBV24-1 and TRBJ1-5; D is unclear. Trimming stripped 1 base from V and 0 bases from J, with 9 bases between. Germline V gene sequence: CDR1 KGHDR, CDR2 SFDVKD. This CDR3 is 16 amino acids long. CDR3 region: CATSDFRLYSNQPQHF. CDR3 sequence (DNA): TGTGCCACCAGTGATTTTAGGCTGTATAGCAATCAGCCCCAGCATTTT.

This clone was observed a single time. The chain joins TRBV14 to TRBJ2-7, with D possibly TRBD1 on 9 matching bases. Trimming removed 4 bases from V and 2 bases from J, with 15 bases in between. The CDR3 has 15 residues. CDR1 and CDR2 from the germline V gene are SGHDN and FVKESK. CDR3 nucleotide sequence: TGTGCCAGCAGCCCGGGGGGGGACAGGGCCTACGAGCAGTACTTC. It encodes CASSPGGDRAYEQYF.

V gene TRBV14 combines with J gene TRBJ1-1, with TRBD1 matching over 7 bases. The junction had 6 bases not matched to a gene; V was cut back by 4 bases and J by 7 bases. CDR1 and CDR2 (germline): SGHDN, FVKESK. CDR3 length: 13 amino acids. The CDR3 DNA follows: TGTGCCAGCAGCCGCCGACAGGGAGGTGAAGCTTTCTTT. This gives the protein CASSRRQGGEAFF.

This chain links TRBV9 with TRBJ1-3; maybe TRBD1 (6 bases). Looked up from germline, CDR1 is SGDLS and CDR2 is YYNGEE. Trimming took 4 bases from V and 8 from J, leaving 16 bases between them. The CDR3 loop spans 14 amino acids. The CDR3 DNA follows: TGTGCCAGCAGCCCCCCCCGGGGGCAAGACACCATATATTTT. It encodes CASSPPRGQDTIYF.

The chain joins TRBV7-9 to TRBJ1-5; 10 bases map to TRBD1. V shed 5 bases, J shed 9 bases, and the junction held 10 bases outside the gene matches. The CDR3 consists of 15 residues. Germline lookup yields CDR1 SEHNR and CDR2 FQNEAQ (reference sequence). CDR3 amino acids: CASSGTGEVFGPQHF. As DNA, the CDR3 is TGTGCCAGCAGCGGGACAGGGGAGGTCTTCGGGCCCCAGCATTTT. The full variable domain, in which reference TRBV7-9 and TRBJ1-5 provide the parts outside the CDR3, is DTGVSQNPRHKITKRGQNVTFRCDPISEHNRLYWYRQTLGQGPEFLTYFQNEAQLEKSRLLSDRFSAERPKGSFSTLEIQRTEQGDSAMYLCASSGTGEVFGPQHFGDGTRLSIL.

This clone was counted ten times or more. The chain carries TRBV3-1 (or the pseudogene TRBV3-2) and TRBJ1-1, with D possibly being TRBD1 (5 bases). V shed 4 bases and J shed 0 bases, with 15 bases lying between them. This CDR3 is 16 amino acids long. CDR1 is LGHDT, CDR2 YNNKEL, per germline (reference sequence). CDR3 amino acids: CASSPSRAGLNTEAFF. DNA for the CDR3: TGTGCCAGCAGCCCCTCTCGTGCGGGGCTGAACACTGAAGCTTTCTTT.